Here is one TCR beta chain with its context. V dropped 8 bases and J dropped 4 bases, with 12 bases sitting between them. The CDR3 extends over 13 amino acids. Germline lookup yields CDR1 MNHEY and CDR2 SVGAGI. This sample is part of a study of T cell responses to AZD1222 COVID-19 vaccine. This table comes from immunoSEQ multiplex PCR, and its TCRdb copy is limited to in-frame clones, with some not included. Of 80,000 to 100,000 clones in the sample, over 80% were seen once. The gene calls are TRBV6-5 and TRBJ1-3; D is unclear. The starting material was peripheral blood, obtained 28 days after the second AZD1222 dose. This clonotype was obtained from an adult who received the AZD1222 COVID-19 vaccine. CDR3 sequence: CASGEFSGNTIYF. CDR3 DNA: TGTGCCAGCGGAGAGTTCAGCGGAAACACCATATATTTT.